One sample yielded the 20 T cell receptor beta chains listed below, sequenced in a study of T-cell reconstitution after alpha-beta-depleted transplantation in children. This sample's TCRbeta library carried unique molecular identifier barcodes. TCRdb reprocessed the PCR reads with MiXCR, giving one entry per CDR3 protein. The repertoire has about 310,000 distinct CDR3 sequences, 23% of them found once; the top ten carry approximately 11%. Sequencing was performed on PBMCs, mostly from graft donor cells, taken 180 days after TCRalphabeta/CD19-depleted stem cell transplant. These receptors all come from a male patient between 5 and 17 years old who had a stem cell transplant for acute lymphoblastic leukemia, so the T cells may come from the graft donor.

The chain carries TRBV9 and TRBJ2-1; 10 positions match TRBD1. Losses at the gene ends were 2 bases for V and 4 bases for J; bases not matched to a gene: 6. The CDR3 totals 16 residues. Germline-derived CDR1 and CDR2 are SGDLS and YYNGEE. Here the CDR3 reads CASSVSGTGAYNEQFF. CDR3 coding DNA: TGTGCCAGCAGCGTTTCTGGGACAGGGGCGTACAATGAGCAGTTCTTC.

This clonotype occurred a few times. The chain is built from TRBV9 and TRBJ2-3; D remains unclear. The CDR3 is made up of 15 amino acids. Germline loops: CDR1 SGDLS, CDR2 YYNGEE. V shed 2 bases and J shed 0 bases, with 10 bases lying between them. CDR3 DNA sequence: TGTGCCAGCAGCGTCCACCCTCGGAGCACAGATACGCAGTATTTT. Protein sequence: CASSVHPRSTDTQYF.

Only a few counts were recorded for this clonotype. Here the CDR3 DNA reads TGCGCCAGCACCTCCCGTGGGACAGTGACTACCTCTGGGGCCAACGTCCTGACTTTC. Translated: CASTSRGTVTTSGANVLTF. The chain uses TRBV5-1 and TRBJ2-6; 7 bases agree with TRBD1. There are 19 residues in the CDR3. The trim removed 6 bases at V and 0 bases at J, leaving 15 bases unmatched. Germline assignment: CDR1 SGHRS and CDR2 YFSETQ. Drawing the rest from reference TRBV5-1 and TRBJ2-6, the complete variable domain is KAGVTQTPRYLIKTRGQQVTLSCSPISGHRSVSWYQQTPGQGLQFLFEYFSETQRNKGNFPGRFSGRQFSNSRSEMNVSTLELGDSALYLCASTSRGTVTTSGANVLTFGAGSRLTVL.

Remarks on this clonotype: The junction departs from the called germline gene at one end, perhaps through a read error. The chain joins TRBV7-7 to TRBJ2-3; D is possibly TRBD2 (7 bases). The CDR3 is made up of 16 amino acids. Germline-derived CDR1 and CDR2 are SSHAT and FNYEAQ (reference sequence). The CDR3: CASSRWGAGEGDTEYF. The CDR3 DNA reads as TGTGCCAGCAGCCGGTGGGGGGCGGGAGAAGGAGATACGGAGTATTTT.

This clonotype occurred a few times. This rearrangement joins TRBV15 to TRBJ2-7, with D possibly being TRBD2 (6 bases). Germline-derived CDR1 and CDR2 are LNHNV and YYDKDF (reference sequence). Between the trimmed V and J ends, which lost 5 bases and 0 bases, there was a span of 20 bases. The CDR3 length is 17 residues. The chain's CDR3 is CATSPRPGTEFSYEQYF. Here the CDR3 DNA reads TGTGCCACCAGCCCTCGCCCCGGGACTGAGTTCTCCTACGAGCAGTACTTC.

The gene calls are TRBV2 and TRBJ2-2, with a possible D match to TRBD2 (5 bases). The V and J ends lost 8 bases and 1 base respectively, with 11 bases between them. The V gene's germline CDR1 is SNHLY and CDR2 FYNNEI. CDR3 length: 14 residues. This CDR3 is CASDASWNTGELFF. The CDR3 DNA reads as TGTGCCAGCGACGCTAGCTGGAACACCGGGGAGCTGTTTTTT.

The V gene is TRBV7-7, the J gene TRBJ2-2, with D perhaps TRBD2 (5 bases). Trimming shortened V by 1 base and J by 5 bases, and 11 bases separated the two germline ends. Germline V gene lookup returns CDR1 SSHAT and CDR2 FNYEAQ (reference sequence). CDR3 length: 15 amino acids. The CDR3 bases are TGTGCCAGCAGCTTAGTCCCGGGAATGACCGGGGAGCTGTTTTTT. It encodes CASSLVPGMTGELFF.

This clonotype was seen only a few times. The chain joins TRBV7-9 to TRBJ1-1; unclear D gene. This CDR3 contains 13 residues. Germline CDR1 SEHNR, CDR2 FQNEAQ (reference sequence). The V gene lost 7 bases and the J gene lost 4 bases, with 13 bases spanning the gap. The CDR3 DNA sequence: TGTGCCAGCACGGAAGGGTTGATCACTGAAGCTTTCTTT. It codes for CASTEGLITEAFF.

This clonotype has only a few counts. The chain couples TRBV5-1 to TRBJ1-5; the D is unclear. The germline gives CDR1 SGHRS, CDR2 YFSETQ. The V end was cut by 0 bases, the J end by 7 bases, with 14 bases between. The CDR3 is made up of 15 amino acids. CDR3 region: CASSLGGGLGQPQHF. CDR3 coding DNA: TGCGCCAGCAGCTTGGGGGGAGGGCTAGGGCAGCCCCAGCATTTT.

The table lists this clonotype with many counts. CDR3 bases: TGCGCCAGCAGCTGGCCGGGACGCAGAGATACGCAGTATTTT. The encoded protein is CASSWPGRRDTQYF. This rearrangement joins TRBV5-1 to TRBJ2-3; TRBD1 or TRBD2 may be the D gene (5 bases each). Trimming took off 3 bases at V and 5 bases at J, with 13 bases between the two ends. The CDR3 contains 14 residues. Germline V gene lookup returns CDR1 SGHRS and CDR2 YFSETQ.

This clonotype appeared a few times. The J gene is TRBJ1-5, the V gene TRBV20-1; D remains ambiguous. V was clipped by 3 bases and J by 1 base, with 10 bases between them. The CDR3 runs 14 residues. Germline CDR1 and CDR2: DFQATT and SNEGSKA (reference sequence). The CDR3 DNA reads as TGCAGTGCTAGTGGCGATAACAGCAATCAGCCCCAGCATTTT. Residues: CSASGDNSNQPQHF.

This clonotype occurred a few times. The CDR3 nucleotides are TGTGCCAGCAGTTTCACAGGGAGGGATACGCAGTATTTT. As protein: CASSFTGRDTQYF. This chain links TRBV27 with TRBJ2-3; the D call may be TRBD1 or TRBD2 (6 bases each). The V gene's germline CDR1 is MNHEY and CDR2 SMNVEV (reference sequence). The CDR3 length is 13 residues. V gave up 3 bases and J gave up 6 bases, with 10 bases separating them.

The chain carries TRBV5-1 and TRBJ2-2, with 7 bases matching TRBD1. After removal of 2 bases from V and 6 bases from J, the junction contained 4 bases not matched to a gene. Per the germline V gene, CDR1 is SGHRS and CDR2 is YFSETQ. The CDR3 spans 14 residues. The CDR3 DNA follows: TGCGCCAGCAGCTTCTCCCAGGGGGCCGGGGAGCTGTTTTTT. Translation: CASSFSQGAGELFF.

The V and J genes are TRBV5-1 and TRBJ2-3; the D gene is possibly TRBD2 (6 bases). Trimming pared 5 bases from V and 1 base from J, leaving 11 bases between. The CDR3 is made up of 14 amino acids. Per the germline V gene, CDR1 is SGHRS and CDR2 is YFSETQ. The CDR3 DNA is TGCGCCAGCAGGGCGGGACTGGGCACAGATACGCAGTATTTT. Protein: CASRAGLGTDTQYF.

The gene calls are TRBV7-3 and TRBJ2-1, with 8 positions matching TRBD1. The CDR3 extends over 15 amino acids. The trim removed 3 bases at V and 3 bases at J, leaving 4 bases unmatched. Germline values: CDR1 SGHTA, CDR2 FQGTGA. CDR3 amino acids: CASSLRDRIYNEQFF. The DNA of the CDR3 is TGTGCCAGCAGCTTGAGGGACAGGATCTACAATGAGCAGTTCTTC.

This clonotype was recorded many times. V gene TRBV20-1 combines with J gene TRBJ1-6; D may be TRBD1 (5 bases). Per the germline V gene, CDR1 is DFQATT and CDR2 is SNEGSKA (reference sequence). This CDR3 comprises 11 residues. The V gene lost 6 bases and the J gene lost 17 bases, with 17 bases spanning the gap. This CDR3 is CSARLGLGVHF. CDR3 coding DNA: TGCAGTGCCCGCTTGGGACTCGGAGTCCACTTT.

With regard to this clonotype: One base away lies a much larger clone, so this may be a sequencing read error. The chain links TRBV11-3 to TRBJ2-1; possibly TRBD1 for D (6 bases). The germline V and J ends were trimmed by 3 bases and 0 bases, with 9 bases remaining between them. CDR3 size: 15 residues. In germline, CDR1 is SGHNT, CDR2 YENEEA. CDR3 coding DNA: TGTGCCAGCAGCTTGGGGGCGAGCTCCTACAATGAGCAGTTCTTC. Amino acid sequence: CASSLGASSYNEQFF.

The sample holds many counts of this clonotype. The rearrangement joins TRBV12-3 or TRBV12-4 to TRBJ2-7; D is uncertain. The V and J ends lost 1 base and 2 bases respectively, with 12 bases between them. The CDR3 length is 15 residues. The CDR3, as DNA: TGTGCCAGCAGTTTAGGATACGTTCCAACCTACGAGCAGTACTTC. Translation: CASSLGYVPTYEQYF.

The V call is TRBV5-1, the J call TRBJ2-1, with TRBD2 matching 12 bases. The CDR3 is made up of 15 amino acids. V lost 2 bases and J lost 7; bases outside the gene matches: 4. The germline gives CDR1 SGHRS, CDR2 YFSETQ. The CDR3 bases are TGCGCCAGCAGCTTTGTCCTAGCGGGAGGGAATGAGCAGTTCTTC. This translates into CASSFVLAGGNEQFF. Using reference TRBV5-1 and TRBJ2-1 for the parts outside the CDR3, the full variable domain is KAGVTQTPRYLIKTRGQQVTLSCSPISGHRSVSWYQQTPGQGLQFLFEYFSETQRNKGNFPGRFSGRQFSNSRSEMNVSTLELGDSALYLCASSFVLAGGNEQFFGPGTRLTVL.

This clonotype was counted a few times. The genes are TRBV6-5 and TRBJ2-7; D is possibly TRBD1 (5 bases). The CDR3 contains 14 residues. The V gene lost 5 bases and the J gene lost 0 bases, with 11 bases spanning the gap. Germline values: CDR1 MNHEY, CDR2 SVGAGI. CDR3 coding DNA: TGTGCCAGCAGTCACAGGCGTCTCTCCTACGAGCAGTACTTC. This codes for CASSHRRLSYEQYF.